Presented here are 10 T cell receptor beta chains from one specimen sequenced in a study of CD4+ T cells in melanoma. Sequencing was performed with immunoSEQ multiplex PCR; in TCRdb, only in-frame clones are kept and a portion is missing. Of about 21,000 clones in the sample, around 80% were seen once. The receptors originated from a human donor with melanoma.

The J gene is TRBJ1-5, the V gene TRBV11-2; D call uncertain. The CDR3 is 18 amino acids. Trimming took 5 bases from V and 1 from J, leaving 21 bases between them. Germline V lookup: CDR1 SGHAT, CDR2 FQNNGV. The chain's CDR3 is CASSRILGSSGSNQPQHF. The CDR3 nucleotides read TGTGCCAGCAGCCGAATCCTAGGGTCCTCGGGGAGCAATCAGCCCCAGCATTTT.

The gene calls are TRBV4-1 and TRBJ2-5; 11 bases are a match to TRBD2. Germline trimming cut 5 bases from V and 2 bases from J; bases unmatched to any gene: 4. This CDR3 spans 15 amino acids. The V gene's germline CDR1 is MGHRA and CDR2 YSYEKL. In nucleotides, the CDR3 is TGCGCCAGCAGCAAACTAGCGGGGGAGCAAGAGACCCAGTACTTC. Amino acid sequence: CASSKLAGEQETQYF.

The chain carries TRBV6-5 and TRBJ2-7, with D tentatively TRBD1 (5 bases). Per the germline V gene, CDR1 is MNHEY and CDR2 is SVGAGI. This CDR3 contains 12 residues. Trimming shortened V by 8 bases and J by 1 base, and 9 bases separated the two germline ends. CDR3 nucleotides: TGTGCCAGCCGCCAGGGTTCCTACGAGCAGTACTTC. It yields the protein CASRQGSYEQYF.

The CDR3 loop reads CASSNDRANQPQHF. In nucleotides, the CDR3 is TGTGCCAGCAGCAACGACAGAGCCAATCAGCCCCAGCATTTT. This chain connects TRBV27 to TRBJ1-5; tentatively, D is TRBD1 (5 bases). Trimming removed 6 bases at V and 3 bases at J, with 12 bases between. The CDR3 loop spans 14 amino acids. Germline loops: CDR1 MNHEY, CDR2 SMNVEV (reference sequence).

In this sample, this clone turned up once. The V gene is TRBV7-3, the J gene TRBJ2-2, with 8 nucleotides matching TRBD2. Germline loops: CDR1 SGHTA, CDR2 FQGTGA. The CDR3 contains 12 residues. Germline trimming cut 8 bases from V and 6 bases from J; bases unmatched to any gene: 2. In DNA, the CDR3 is TGTGCCAGCCGGCGGGAGGCCGGGGAGCTGTTTTTT. Protein: CASRREAGELFF.

By share, this clone ranks as medium-sized. The V call is TRBV30, the J call TRBJ1-1; tentative D call: TRBD1 (6 bases). This CDR3 is 17 amino acids long. V was cut by 3 bases and J by 0 bases, with 20 bases left in between. The germline V gene encodes CDR1 GTSNPN and CDR2 SVGIG (reference sequence). CDR3 DNA sequence: TGTGCCTGGAGGCACGGGGGGGGGCGAGGAATGAACACTGAAGCTTTCTTT. Its translation: CAWRHGGGRGMNTEAFF.

In its sample, this clone is medium-sized. The J gene is TRBJ1-1, the V gene TRBV6-5, with 10 bases that match TRBD1. This CDR3 has 11 amino acids. V lost 8 bases, J lost 9 bases, and 3 bases stayed unmatched. Germline V CDR1 and CDR2: MNHEY, SVGAGI. CDR3 DNA: TGTGCCAGCTACGACAGGGGGCAAGCTTTCTTT. It codes for CASYDRGQAFF.

This clone was counted between two and nine times. This chain connects TRBV19 to TRBJ2-7, with D perhaps TRBD2 (5 bases). Germline assignment: CDR1 LNHDA and CDR2 SQIVND (reference sequence). V lost 2 bases, J lost 2 bases, and 10 bases lay in between. This CDR3 spans 14 amino acids. CDR3 in DNA: TGTGCCAGTAGTATAACCGGACTCCCCTACGAGCAGTACTTC. It specifies CASSITGLPYEQYF.

The chain has TRBV2 and TRBJ2-1; tentative D call: TRBD2 (5 bases). The germline V gene encodes CDR1 SNHLY and CDR2 FYNNEI. V was clipped by 8 bases and J by 12 bases, with 20 bases between them. The CDR3 consists of 13 residues. The CDR3 region has the DNA TGTGCCAGCGTCAATTGGGAGTCTTCTTCGCAGTTCTTC. It codes for CASVNWESSSQFF.

The chain links TRBV4-1 to TRBJ2-1; 8 bases are a match to TRBD2. Germline V gene data show CDR1 as MGHRA and CDR2 as YSYEKL. The CDR3 sequence is 14 residues long. V shed 4 bases and J 3 bases; nucleotides not matched to a gene: 2. The CDR3 spells CASSLGRGYNEQFF. The CDR3 bases are TGCGCCAGCAGCCTCGGGAGGGGCTACAATGAGCAGTTCTTC.